Shown below are 30 T cell receptor beta chains from a single sample sequenced in a study of identical twins. TCRdb re-called the 5' RACE reads through MiXCR, storing one row per CDR3 protein. Found here are about 470,000 distinct CDR3 sequences, roughly 24% of them singletons; the top ten hold 2.5% to 3.5%. This sample also appeared in a second study, on T cells expressing NK-cell markers.

The sample consisted of CD4+ T cells sorted from blood. The receptors derive from a woman aged 18-29 years in good health.

There are a few counts of this clonotype. The chain has TRBV12-3 or TRBV12-4 and TRBJ2-2; TRBD2 agrees at 8 bases. The CDR3 length is 14 residues. The trim removed 6 bases at V and 7 bases at J, leaving 7 bases unmatched. CDR3 in DNA: TGTGCCAGCAGGAGCGGGAGAGAGGGCGGGGAGCTGTTTTTT. Translated, it gives CASRSGREGGELFF.

In its sample, this clonotype was seen a few times. The rearrangement uses TRBV2 and TRBJ1-2; D perhaps matches TRBD1 (5 bases). Germline CDR1 reads SNHLY; CDR2 reads FYNNEI. V lost 1 base and J 12 bases, leaving 15 bases between the germline ends. This CDR3 is 13 amino acids long. CDR3 loop: CASSEVPQATDTF. In nucleotides, the CDR3 is TGTGCCAGCAGTGAAGTTCCCCAGGCGACAGACACCTTC.

The rearrangement uses TRBV20-1 and TRBJ2-5; TRBD2 is a possible D gene (7 bases). Germline CDR1 reads DFQATT; CDR2 reads SNEGSKA (reference sequence). V dropped 3 bases and J dropped 5 bases, with 13 bases sitting between them. The CDR3 contains 13 residues. CDR3 DNA: TGCAGTGCTAGTGTGGGGGGGCCTGAGACCCAGTACTTC. Translated, it gives CSASVGGPETQYF.

In its sample, this clonotype was seen a few times. One end of the junction varies from germline; a read error may be responsible. J is TRBJ2-5 and V is TRBV20-1, with 10 bases fitting TRBD2. The CDR3 length is 14 residues. Germline V gene lookup returns CDR1 DFQATT and CDR2 SNEGSKA (reference sequence). The CDR3 spells CSAREAGGPESQYF. CDR3 in DNA: TGCAGTGCTAGAGAAGCGGGAGGGCCTGAGAGCCAGTACTTC.

The rearrangement uses TRBV7-8 and TRBJ2-1; the D call may be TRBD1 or TRBD2 (5 bases each). V was clipped by 5 bases and J by 3 bases, with 17 bases between them. Germline V gene data show CDR1 as SGHVS and CDR2 as FQNEAQ. This CDR3 contains 16 residues. The CDR3 sequence: CASSRGEGRVYNEQFF. The CDR3 DNA follows: TGTGCCAGCAGCCGGGGCGAGGGAAGGGTCTACAATGAGCAGTTCTTC.

This rearrangement joins TRBV7-2 to TRBJ2-1, with TRBD2 as a possible D gene (6 bases). The CDR3 runs to 13 residues. The ends were cut back, 1 base at V and 10 bases at J, with 11 bases in the middle. From germline, CDR1 is SGHTA and CDR2 FQGNSA. This CDR3 reads CASSLGGGGEQFF. CDR3 coding DNA: TGTGCCAGCAGCTTAGGAGGCGGAGGGGAGCAGTTCTTC.

The chain's CDR3 is CASSSQRGGNEQFF. In DNA form, the CDR3 reads TGTGCCAGCAGCTCCCAGCGGGGGGGGAATGAGCAGTTCTTC. V gene TRBV7-2 combines with J gene TRBJ2-1; 10 nucleotides line up with TRBD2. CDR1 and CDR2 (germline): SGHTA, FQGNSA. The CDR3 runs 14 residues. V gave up 4 bases and J gave up 7 bases; unmatched junction bases: 4.

This clonotype was observed a few times. The chain uses TRBV10-3 and TRBJ2-4; TRBD1 is a possible D gene (5 bases). Trimming took off 3 bases at V and 8 bases at J, with 8 bases between the two ends. Germline V CDR1 and CDR2: ENHRY, SYGVKD. The CDR3 length is 12 residues. The DNA for the CDR3 is TGTGCCATCAGTGACTCGACAGACATTCAGTACTTC. Encoded protein: CAISDSTDIQYF.

This chain joins TRBV18 and TRBJ2-2; D not resolved. Per germline, CDR1 KGHSH and CDR2 LQKENI. This CDR3 region has 13 residues. V lost 3 bases, J lost 3 bases, and 5 bases lay in between. CDR3 bases: TGTGCCAGCTCACCCCCCCACACCGGGGAGCTGTTTTTT. It encodes CASSPPHTGELFF.

This sequence joins TRBV9 and TRBJ2-1; the match to TRBD1 covers 9 bases. The CDR3 runs to 15 residues. Per the germline V gene, CDR1 is SGDLS and CDR2 is YYNGEE. J lost 5 bases, V lost 2 bases, and 5 bases had no gene match. CDR3 sequence reads: CASSVGTGRHNEQFF. CDR3 nucleotide sequence: TGTGCCAGCAGCGTGGGGACAGGGAGGCACAATGAGCAGTTCTTC.

This clonotype was observed a few times. The genes are TRBV15 and TRBJ2-3; D is ambiguous. The CDR3 sequence is 13 residues long. CDR1 and CDR2 from the germline V gene are LNHNV and YYDKDF (reference sequence). V was cut by 5 bases and J by 2 bases, with 8 bases left in between. The DNA for the CDR3 is TGTGCCACCAGCCCCCGGGCCACAGATACGCAGTATTTT. Translated, it gives CATSPRATDTQYF.

V and J are TRBV5-1 and TRBJ2-3; D may be TRBD1 (6 bases). Germline assignment: CDR1 SGHRS and CDR2 YFSETQ. CDR3 size: 15 residues. V lost 7 bases and J lost 1, with 16 bases in between. The CDR3 nucleotides are TGCGCCAGCGAAACAGGGAATTCTCGCACAGATACGCAGTATTTT. It translates to CASETGNSRTDTQYF.

The chain links TRBV20-1 to TRBJ2-1; 8 bases fit TRBD1. CDR3 size: 14 residues. Losses at the gene ends were 7 bases for V and 5 bases for J; bases not matched to a gene: 10. Germline values: CDR1 DFQATT, CDR2 SNEGSKA (reference sequence). For the CDR3, the DNA is TGCAGTGTTAGGTTGGGACAGGACAACAATGAGCAGTTCTTC. Translation: CSVRLGQDNNEQFF.

This clonotype was seen a handful of times. J is TRBJ2-1 and V is TRBV3-1; 10 nucleotides align to TRBD2. CDR3 length equals 20 residues. Germline CDR1 LGHDT, CDR2 YNNKEL (reference sequence). V dropped 0 bases and J dropped 6; count of bases not matched to a gene: 17. CDR3 in DNA: TGTGCCAGCAGCCAAGAGGCCCTATCAGCGGGGGGGCCGTCGGGCAATGAGCAGTTCTTC. It encodes CASSQEALSAGGPSGNEQFF.

V and J are TRBV5-1 and TRBJ2-1; 7 bases align to TRBD2. Per the germline V gene, CDR1 is SGHRS and CDR2 is YFSETQ. The V segment lost 1 base and the J segment 5 bases; nucleotides outside the gene matches: 12. This CDR3 comprises 17 residues. In DNA, the CDR3 is TGCGCCAGCAGCTTGAGATCTCGCGGGAGTACCCACAATGAGCAGTTCTTC. This gives the protein CASSLRSRGSTHNEQFF.

V and J are TRBV5-5 and TRBJ2-7, with D hard to call. The CDR3 has 14 amino acids. V dropped 4 bases and J dropped 2 bases, with 13 bases sitting between them. From germline, CDR1 is SGHKS and CDR2 YYEKEE (reference sequence). The CDR3 sequence: CASSPLSVAYEQYF. The CDR3 nucleotides are TGTGCCAGCAGCCCCCTATCGGTAGCCTACGAGCAGTACTTC.

V gene TRBV14 combines with J gene TRBJ1-1; 7 bases are a match to TRBD1. CDR1 is SGHDN, CDR2 FVKESK, per germline. The junction had 6 bases not matched to a gene; V was cut back by 5 bases and J by 6 bases. The CDR3 is 13 amino acids. The CDR3: CASSTQGRAEAFF. CDR3 bases: TGTGCCAGCAGCACACAGGGGAGGGCTGAAGCTTTCTTT.

A note on this clonotype: The missing conserved phenylalanine or tryptophan at the end of this CDR3 makes a read error likely. The DNA is left out, because the CDR3 cannot be placed on it with certainty; the CDR3 is given as TCRdb lists it. The chain couples TRBV4-3 to TRBJ1-1. The germline V gene has CDR1 LGHNA and CDR2 YSLEER. The CDR3 length is 13 residues, termini included. The CDR3 reads CASSQGLTEPAFY.

V gene TRBV7-9 combines with J gene TRBJ2-7; D is uncertain. The germline V and J ends were trimmed by 5 bases and 4 bases, with 15 bases remaining between them. Looked up from germline, CDR1 is SEHNR and CDR2 is FQNEAQ (reference sequence). The CDR3 length is 14 residues. The DNA for the CDR3 is TGTGCCAGCAGCCTAACCCCCGGGCCGTACGAGCAGTACTTC. The encoded protein is CASSLTPGPYEQYF.

This clonotype was seen a few times. The CDR3, as DNA: TGTGCCAGCAGCCCGACGAGGACTAACTACGAGCAGTACTTC. Its translation is CASSPTRTNYEQYF. This rearrangement joins TRBV3-1 to TRBJ2-7, with D perhaps TRBD2 (6 bases). This CDR3 region has 14 residues. From germline, CDR1 is LGHDT and CDR2 YNNKEL (reference sequence). The V end lost 4 bases, the J end lost 3 bases, and 13 bases lay between the germline ends.

The table lists this clonotype with a few counts. This chain connects TRBV5-1 to TRBJ2-7; unclear D gene. The germline V gene encodes CDR1 SGHRS and CDR2 YFSETQ. V was clipped by 0 bases and J by 3 bases, with 10 bases between them. This CDR3 is 14 amino acids long. CDR3 region: CASSLGISNYEQYF. The CDR3 DNA sequence: TGCGCCAGCAGCTTGGGGATTTCGAACTACGAGCAGTACTTC.

V usage is TRBV6-5 and J usage is TRBJ2-3; 7 bases line up with TRBD1. V lost 0 bases to trimming and J lost 10 bases; unmatched junction nucleotides: 4. The CDR3 runs to 13 residues. The germline V gene has CDR1 MNHEY and CDR2 SVGAGI. CDR3 coding DNA: TGTGCCAGCAGTTACTCGATGGGGACAGCGCAGTATTTT. Its translation is CASSYSMGTAQYF.

CDR3 sequence (DNA): TGTGCCAGCAGCACCGGACTAGCGGGGTCCTACGAGCAGTACTTC. This codes for CASSTGLAGSYEQYF. The V gene is TRBV9, the J gene TRBJ2-7, with 12 positions matching TRBD2. Germline V CDR1 and CDR2: SGDLS, YYNGEE. The V segment lost 4 bases and the J segment 1 base; nucleotides outside the gene matches: 3. The CDR3 covers 15 residues.

This chain joins TRBV6-1 and TRBJ1-1; a weak D match, TRBD1 (6 bases). Germline lookup yields CDR1 MNHNS and CDR2 SASEGT. CDR3 length equals 14 residues. V was pared by 6 bases and J by 4 bases, with 15 bases between. CDR3 nucleotides: TGTGCCAGCAGAACAGGGCTAATTGTCACTGAAGCTTTCTTT. Encoded protein: CASRTGLIVTEAFF.

In this sample, this clonotype turned up a few times. The CDR3 DNA is TGCAGTGGGGAAACTAGCGGGAAAGAGACCCAGTACTTC. Translating it yields CSGETSGKETQYF. The chain joins TRBV20-1 to TRBJ2-5; 10 bases align to TRBD2. The germline CDR1 and CDR2 sequences are DFQATT and SNEGSKA (reference sequence). CDR3 length: 13 amino acids. J lost 3 bases, V lost 7 bases, and 5 bases had no gene match.

V gene TRBV18 combines with J gene TRBJ2-5, with 9 bases identical to TRBD2. Germline CDR1 KGHSH, CDR2 LQKENI. The CDR3 runs 16 residues. V lost 1 base and J lost 5; bases outside the gene matches: 8. Here the CDR3 reads CASSPQGGLAIETQYF. The CDR3 DNA sequence: TGTGCCAGCTCACCACAAGGGGGACTAGCAATTGAGACCCAGTACTTC.

The V gene is TRBV4-3, the J gene TRBJ2-7; D remains unclear. Germline values: CDR1 LGHNA, CDR2 YSLEER. This CDR3 comprises 16 residues. The ends were cut back, 0 bases at V and 4 bases at J, with 16 bases in the middle. The CDR3 nucleotides read TGCGCCAGCAGCCAAGATCCGGTCACGGCGGTTTACGAGCAGTACTTC. Amino acid sequence: CASSQDPVTAVYEQYF.

This clonotype was counted a few times. The V gene is TRBV7-8, the J gene TRBJ2-1, with D tentatively TRBD1 (6 bases). This CDR3 has 17 residues. The germline V gene has CDR1 SGHVS and CDR2 FQNEAQ. V was cut by 3 bases and J by 0 bases, with 15 bases left in between. This CDR3 is CASSFGQGSLSYNEQFF. CDR3 nucleotide sequence: TGTGCCAGCAGCTTCGGGCAGGGGAGCCTCTCCTACAATGAGCAGTTCTTC.

The genes are TRBV7-9 and TRBJ2-5; either TRBD1 or TRBD2 may fit D (6 bases each). This CDR3 region has 13 residues. CDR1 and CDR2 from the germline V gene are SEHNR and FQNEAQ (reference sequence). Trimming stripped 4 bases from V and 5 bases from J, with 11 bases between. The CDR3 here is CASSYQGRETQYF. The CDR3 bases are TGTGCCAGCAGCTACCAGGGGAGGGAGACCCAGTACTTC.

The chain is built from TRBV29-1 and TRBJ2-5; TRBD2 matches at 13 bases. CDR1 and CDR2 (germline): SQVTM, ANQGSEA. Trimming removed 7 bases from V and 5 bases from J; junction bases left unmatched: 4. This CDR3 is built from 13 residues. CDR3 nucleotides: TGCAGCGCCCGGGGACTAGCGGGGGAGACCCAGTACTTC. It codes for CSARGLAGETQYF.